The present entry profiles one T cell receptor (beta chain) with its context. Its target is unknown. The germline V and J ends were trimmed by 2 bases and 7 bases, with 9 bases remaining between them. This CDR3 has 13 amino acids. This entry belongs to a study of cytomegalovirus exposure and HLA in healthy donors. Use of 60 Vbeta and 13 Jbeta primers characterized the PCR. Here immunoSEQ multiplex PCR was the method, and the copy in TCRdb shows in-frame clones only, minus some. The top ten clones hold more than 2.5% of a sample with approximately 150,000 clones, approximately 72% of them seen once. General study points: Among TCR beta chains, those listed as cytomegalovirus-associated numbered about 160.

This TCR was recovered from a female donor in good health and CMV-seronegative. J is TRBJ1-5 and V is TRBV23-1; the D is unclear. TRBV23-1 is an open reading frame whose function is uncertain. The material sequenced was PBMCs. CDR3 in amino acids: CASSQGGRQPQHF. As DNA, the CDR3 is TGCGCCAGCAGTCAAGGAGGTCGGCAGCCCCAGCATTTT.